The next 13 T cell receptor beta chains were all read from a single sample in a study of cytomegalovirus exposure and HLA in healthy donors (dated by TCRdb to about 2017). The library was obtained by the immunoSEQ multiplex PCR assay. The multiplex PCR relied on a mix of 60 forward primers for TCR Vbeta segments and 13 reverse primers for TCR Jbeta segments. Here the immuneACCESS table is served through TCRdb, limited to in-frame sequences with V and J called. Missing clones are a known gap in these copies; in checked studies unresolved V genes cover under half, and the rest lacks a known reason. This sample gives hundreds of thousands of clones in total; around 80% of them show up just once. 0.63% of the sample belongs to the ten largest clones. The sample taken for sequencing was PBMCs. Source of these receptors: a man in his late teens or twenties in good health and CMV-seronegative.

The chain combines TRBV6-1 with TRBJ2-7; D is undetermined. Trimming removed 6 bases at V and 1 base at J, with 4 bases between. The CDR3 has 11 residues. Germline CDR1 MNHNS, CDR2 SASEGT. Written as DNA, the CDR3 is TGTGCCAGCAGGGCTTCCTACGAGCAGTACTTC. Translating it yields CASRASYEQYF.

The CDR3 is CASSPRTEETQYF. The CDR3 DNA is TGTGCCAGCAGCCCGAGGACAGAAGAGACCCAGTACTTC. The chain is built from TRBV7-9 and TRBJ2-5; possibly TRBD1 for D (6 bases). The CDR3 runs 13 residues. From germline, CDR1 is SEHNR and CDR2 FQNEAQ (reference sequence). V was cut by 5 bases and J by 3 bases, with 10 bases left in between.

This rearrangement joins TRBV19 to TRBJ1-1; D is perhaps TRBD1 (6 bases). The CDR3 totals 17 residues. Germline V gives CDR1 LNHDA, CDR2 SQIVND (reference sequence). The ends were cut back, 3 bases at V and 1 base at J, with 18 bases in the middle. CDR3 in DNA: TGTGCCAGTAGTATCTCACAGGGCCGCGGGGGGAACACTGAAGCTTTCTTT. Translating gives CASSISQGRGGNTEAFF.

In the case of this clone: An end of the junction does not agree with germline; a read error may underlie this. The chain recombines TRBV7-9 with TRBJ2-7; perhaps TRBD2 as D (5 bases). The germline CDR1 and CDR2 sequences are SEHNR and FQNEAQ (reference sequence). The CDR3 is 13 residues long. DNA for the CDR3: TGTTCCAGCAGCCCTGACATCACGGGGGAGCAGTACTTC. This sequence encodes CSSSPDITGEQYF. Variable domain in full (rest from reference TRBV7-9 and TRBJ2-7): DTGVSQNPRHKITKRGQNVTFRCDPISEHNRLYWYRQTLGQGPEFLTYFQNEAQLEKSRLLSDRFSAERPKGSFSTLEIQRTEQGDSAMYLCSSSPDITGEQYFGPGTRLTVT.

The V and J genes are TRBV7-9 and TRBJ2-1; perhaps TRBD1 as D (6 bases). Germline V gene sequence: CDR1 SEHNR, CDR2 FQNEAQ (reference sequence). CDR3 length: 17 residues. Deletions cut 4 bases from V and 5 bases from J, with 21 bases between. The CDR3 DNA reads TGTGCCAGCAGCTCAAGTCAAAGGGGGAAAACCAACAATGAGCAGTTCTTC. This gives the protein CASSSSQRGKTNNEQFF.

The table lists this clone with a few counts. V gene TRBV6-1 combines with J gene TRBJ1-4; 10 bases agree with TRBD1. The CDR3 has 14 amino acids. V gave up 8 bases and J gave up 2 bases; unmatched junction bases: 2. Germline-derived CDR1 and CDR2 are MNHNS and SASEGT. The CDR3 region is CASGQGGTNEKLFF. In nucleotides, the CDR3 is TGTGCCAGCGGACAGGGGGGCACTAATGAAAAACTGTTTTTT.

The chain has TRBV28 and TRBJ2-1, with D possibly being TRBD2 (6 bases). This CDR3 region has 20 residues. The germline V and J ends were trimmed by 3 bases and 0 bases, with 24 bases remaining between them. Germline assignment: CDR1 MDHEN and CDR2 SYDVKM. CDR3 loop: CASSFGTGSWAFASYNEQFF. The CDR3 DNA sequence: TGTGCCAGCAGTTTTGGGACCGGGAGCTGGGCCTTTGCCTCCTACAATGAGCAGTTCTTC.

V gene TRBV9 combines with J gene TRBJ2-7, with 11 bases identical to TRBD2. After removal of 7 bases from V and 5 bases from J, the junction contained 5 bases not matched to a gene. CDR1 is SGDLS and CDR2 is YYNGEE in the germline V gene. This CDR3 spans 13 amino acids. The chain's CDR3 is CASSLAGAHEQYF. The CDR3 region has the DNA TGTGCCAGCTCACTAGCGGGAGCCCACGAGCAGTACTTC.

The chain is built from TRBV7-9 and TRBJ2-1; 10 nucleotides agree with TRBD2. CDR1 is SEHNR, CDR2 FQNEAQ, per germline (reference sequence). This CDR3 region has 17 residues. Trimming cost V 5 bases and J 9 bases; bases outside gene matches: 16. The CDR3 loop reads CASSAQTPGSGRGEQFF. For the CDR3, the DNA is TGTGCCAGCAGCGCGCAGACTCCAGGAAGCGGGAGGGGTGAGCAGTTCTTC. Full variable domain (rest looked up from reference TRBV7-9 and TRBJ2-1): DTGVSQNPRHKITKRGQNVTFRCDPISEHNRLYWYRQTLGQGPEFLTYFQNEAQLEKSRLLSDRFSAERPKGSFSTLEIQRTEQGDSAMYLCASSAQTPGSGRGEQFFGPGTRLTVL.

The chain's CDR3 is CASYSLPNTGELFF. The CDR3 DNA reads TGCGCCAGCTACAGCTTACCGAACACCGGGGAGCTGTTTTTT. V usage is TRBV5-1 and J usage is TRBJ2-2; D gene ambiguous. This CDR3 contains 14 residues. Germline V gives CDR1 SGHRS, CDR2 YFSETQ. V lost 7 bases and J 0 bases, leaving 10 bases between the germline ends.

The V gene is TRBV5-1, the J gene TRBJ2-1; TRBD2 matches 10 bases. The CDR3 spans 17 residues. Germline V gene sequence: CDR1 SGHRS, CDR2 YFSETQ. Germline trimming cut 4 bases from V and 5 bases from J; bases unmatched to any gene: 12. For the CDR3, the DNA is TGCGCCAGCAGCAGAGGGGCTAGCGGGAGCACCCACAATGAGCAGTTCTTC. It specifies CASSRGASGSTHNEQFF.

This clone has a handful of counts. The chain has TRBV30 and TRBJ1-1, with TRBD1 as a possible D gene (5 bases). V gave up 1 base and J gave up 2 bases, with 11 bases separating them. The CDR3 has 14 residues. The germline V gene has CDR1 GTSNPN and CDR2 SVGIG (reference sequence). CDR3 sequence: CAWSAGLTNTEAFF. For the CDR3, the DNA is TGTGCCTGGAGTGCGGGACTGACTAACACTGAAGCTTTCTTT. The variable domain in full, with the rest retrieved from reference TRBV30 and TRBJ1-1, is SQTIHQWPATLVQPVGSPLSLECTVEGTSNPNLYWYRQAAGRGLQLLFYSVGIGQISSEVPQNLSASRPQDRQFILSSKKLLLSDSGFYLCAWSAGLTNTEAFFGQGTRLTVV.

The J gene is TRBJ2-7, the V gene TRBV11-2; D is possibly TRBD1 (7 bases). CDR3 size: 18 residues. CDR1 and CDR2 from the germline V gene are SGHAT and FQNNGV. Trimming shortened V by 3 bases and J by 7 bases, and 28 bases separated the two germline ends. The CDR3 sequence is CASSLMGQGERVGGEQYF. The CDR3 DNA reads TGTGCCAGCAGCTTGATGGGGCAGGGGGAAAGAGTAGGGGGGGAGCAGTACTTC.